The 29 T cell receptor beta chains given below trace back to one sample, sequenced in a study of blood T cell repertoires in COVID-19. The protocol was immunoSEQ multiplex PCR, while the TCRdb copy is restricted to in-frame clones and leaves out a portion. Here the sample spans about 72,000 clones, 85% to 90% being singletons. Sample: peripheral blood. These receptors were obtained from a man between 65 and 80 years old with active or convalescent COVID-19.

This clone was detected only once. The chain joins TRBV27 to TRBJ1-6; possible D gene TRBD1, 6 bases. The CDR3 consists of 14 residues. Trimming cost V 6 bases and J 0 bases, with 6 bases left between them. Germline CDR1 MNHEY, CDR2 SMNVEV (reference sequence). The CDR3 DNA sequence: TGTGCCAGCAGAGGGGGCTCCTATAATTCACCCCTCCACTTT. Its translation: CASRGGSYNSPLHF.

V is TRBV24-1 and J is TRBJ2-2, with D hard to call. Germline-derived CDR1 and CDR2 are KGHDR and SFDVKD. CDR3 size: 16 residues. With 2 bases removed from V and 3 bases from J, the gap between germline ends came to 12 bases. The CDR3 coding sequence is TGTGCCACCAGTGATTCCCGGGTATATGACACCGGGGAGCTGTTTTTT. It yields the protein CATSDSRVYDTGELFF.

The chain recombines TRBV5-1 with TRBJ2-3, with 7 positions matching TRBD2. The CDR3 consists of 13 residues. Unmatched junction bases numbered 2, after V lost 6 bases and J lost 1 base. Germline lookup yields CDR1 SGHRS and CDR2 YFSETQ. The CDR3 loop is CASKAGGTDTQYF. The CDR3 region has the DNA TGCGCCAGCAAGGCGGGAGGCACAGATACGCAGTATTTT.

J is TRBJ1-2 and V is TRBV19; D is uncertain. The CDR3 is 15 residues long. CDR1 is LNHDA, CDR2 SQIVND, per germline (reference sequence). Deletions cut 7 bases from V and 7 bases from J, with 22 bases between. The CDR3 DNA sequence: TGTGCCAGTACCACCGACGGCAGGCAAAGGATTGGCTACACCTTC. Translation gives CASTTDGRQRIGYTF. Full variable domain (missing parts from reference TRBV19 and TRBJ1-2): DGGITQSPKYLFRKEGQNVTLSCEQNLNHDAMYWYRQDPGQGLRLIYYSQIVNDFQKGDIAEGYSVSREKKESFPLTVTSAQKNPTAFYLCASTTDGRQRIGYTFGSGTRLTVV.

This chain uses TRBV28 with TRBJ1-1; a weak D match, TRBD1 (6 bases). The CDR3 is made up of 14 amino acids. Trimming took 5 bases from V and 4 from J, leaving 14 bases between them. From germline, CDR1 is MDHEN and CDR2 SYDVKM. This CDR3 reads CASSPGTWGTEAFF. The CDR3 DNA sequence: TGTGCCAGCAGTCCAGGGACATGGGGCACTGAAGCTTTCTTT.

The chain links TRBV7-2 to TRBJ2-7; no firm D call. Between the trimmed V and J ends, which lost 4 bases and 4 bases, there was a span of 8 bases. The CDR3 sequence is 12 residues long. Germline CDR1 is SGHTA and CDR2 is FQGNSA. The CDR3 region is CASSSSRYEQYF. For the CDR3, the DNA is TGTGCCAGCAGCTCCTCCCGGTACGAGCAGTACTTC.

This clone was counted once. This chain joins TRBV29-1 and TRBJ2-3, with D possibly being TRBD2 (5 bases). The CDR3 has 12 amino acids. Germline V gene data show CDR1 as SQVTM and CDR2 as ANQGSEA. V lost 8 bases and J lost 5, with 14 bases in between. CDR3 bases: TGCAGCACATTGCTAGGAGGAGATACGCAGTATTTT. Its protein is CSTLLGGDTQYF.

V usage is TRBV3-1 (or the pseudogene TRBV3-2) and J usage is TRBJ2-7; D remains ambiguous. Germline V gene sequence: CDR1 LGHDT, CDR2 YNNKEL (reference sequence). The CDR3 sequence is 14 residues long. Between the trimmed V and J ends, which lost 1 base and 2 bases, there was a span of 9 bases. This chain's CDR3 is CASSQAGLTYEQYF. The DNA of the CDR3 is TGTGCCAGCAGCCAAGCAGGTCTTACCTACGAGCAGTACTTC.

J is TRBJ2-3 and V is TRBV4-2; TRBD2 matches 7 bases. The CDR3 sequence is 16 residues long. J gave up 1 base and V 2 bases, and 6 bases lay outside the gene matches. CDR1 is LGHNA and CDR2 is YNFKEQ in the germline V gene. CDR3 protein: CASSQSHAGGTDTQYF. CDR3 nucleotides: TGTGCCAGCAGCCAAAGCCACGCGGGGGGCACAGATACGCAGTATTTT.

CDR3 coding DNA: TGTGCCAGCAATAAACTCGGGACAGGCAATCAGCCCCAGCATTTT. Translation gives CASNKLGTGNQPQHF. The chain joins TRBV28 to TRBJ1-5, with 7 nucleotides matching TRBD1. The CDR3 length is 15 residues. Germline V CDR1 and CDR2: MDHEN, SYDVKM. The J segment lost 2 bases and the V segment lost 7 bases, leaving 8 bases of the junction unmatched.

The chain employs TRBV5-1 and TRBJ2-7; 8 nucleotides line up with TRBD1. The V gene end was trimmed by 4 bases and the J gene end by 3 bases; junction bases not matched to a gene: 6. CDR3 size: 14 residues. Germline CDR1 reads SGHRS; CDR2 reads YFSETQ. The CDR3 coding sequence is TGCGCCAGCAGCCATCCGACAGGGGACTACGAGCAGTACTTC. It translates to CASSHPTGDYEQYF. Full variable domain (remainder filled in from reference TRBV5-1 and TRBJ2-7): KAGVTQTPRYLIKTRGQQVTLSCSPISGHRSVSWYQQTPGQGLQFLFEYFSETQRNKGNFPGRFSGRQFSNSRSEMNVSTLELGDSALYLCASSHPTGDYEQYFGPGTRLTVT.

This chain joins TRBV13 and TRBJ2-4; D not certain. Between the trimmed V and J ends, which lost 3 bases and 0 bases, there was a span of 9 bases. The CDR3 loop spans 15 amino acids. CDR1 and CDR2 (germline): PRHDT, FYEKMQ (reference sequence). CDR3 nucleotides: TGTGCCAGCAGCTTGAGGCTTGGAGCCAAAAACATTCAGTACTTC. It codes for CASSLRLGAKNIQYF.

The V gene is TRBV3-1 (or the pseudogene TRBV3-2), the J gene TRBJ2-1; no definite D call. CDR1 LGHDT and CDR2 YNNKEL come from the germline V gene (reference sequence). CDR3 length: 12 residues. Trimming cost V 0 bases and J 9 bases, with 6 bases left between them. The CDR3 region has the DNA TGTGCCAGCAGCCAAGAGTCAGGTGAGCAGTTCTTC. Its translation: CASSQESGEQFF.

The rearrangement joins TRBV6-5 to TRBJ1-2, with a weak D call TRBD1 (6 bases). CDR3 size: 13 residues. V was clipped by 4 bases and J by 6 bases, with 12 bases between them. Germline loops: CDR1 MNHEY, CDR2 SVGAGI. The CDR3 loop reads CASSLGQLDGYTF. The CDR3 DNA is TGTGCCAGCAGTTTAGGACAGCTAGATGGCTACACCTTC.

The gene calls are TRBV28 and TRBJ1-1; 7 bases agree with TRBD1. V lost 0 bases and J lost 3; bases outside the gene matches: 13. This CDR3 contains 18 residues. CDR1 is MDHEN, CDR2 SYDVKM, per germline. CDR3 coding DNA: TGTGCCAGCAGTTTATGGACAGGGATTGGGGCTATATACACTGAAGCTTTCTTT. Protein sequence: CASSLWTGIGAIYTEAFF.

The rearrangement joins TRBV18 to TRBJ1-1, with 7 bases fitting TRBD1. J lost 3 bases, V lost 10 bases, and 8 bases had no gene match. This CDR3 comprises 13 residues. Germline values: CDR1 KGHSH, CDR2 LQKENI. CDR3 protein: CATNRGLDTEAFF. The CDR3 bases are TGTGCCACCAACAGGGGTTTGGACACTGAAGCTTTCTTT.

The table lists this clone with a count of one. The CDR3 loop reads CASSLSPGEQYF. In nucleotides, the CDR3 is TGTGCCAGCAGCCTCTCGCCCGGCGAGCAGTACTTC. This chain connects TRBV11-2 to TRBJ2-7; D ambiguous. This CDR3 is built from 12 residues. Trimming removed 5 bases at V and 6 bases at J, with 11 bases between. Germline V gene lookup returns CDR1 SGHAT and CDR2 FQNNGV.

The chain joins TRBV30 to TRBJ1-1, with D perhaps TRBD1 (6 bases). The length of the CDR3 is 13 residues. Trimming pared 0 bases from V and 3 bases from J, leaving 8 bases between. CDR1 is GTSNPN, CDR2 SVGIG, per germline (reference sequence). In DNA form, the CDR3 reads TGTGCCTGGAGTGTAGGGGGTTACACTGAAGCTTTCTTT. It yields the protein CAWSVGGYTEAFF.

The V and J genes are TRBV7-9 and TRBJ2-7, with TRBD2 matching over 14 bases. CDR1 is SEHNR, CDR2 FQNEAQ, per germline (reference sequence). V shed 6 bases, J shed 6 bases, and the junction held 7 bases outside the gene matches. CDR3 length: 15 residues. The CDR3 reads CASSSGLAGVGEQYF. CDR3 sequence (DNA): TGTGCCAGCAGTTCGGGACTAGCGGGAGTAGGCGAGCAGTACTTC.

The gene calls are TRBV2 and TRBJ1-5; the D is unclear. The ends were cut back, 6 bases at V and 0 bases at J, with 15 bases in the middle. This CDR3 region has 16 residues. The germline V gene encodes CDR1 SNHLY and CDR2 FYNNEI. The CDR3 nucleotides read TGTGCCAGCAGAACTAGGGCAGCTGATAGCAATCAGCCCCAGCATTTT. It translates to CASRTRAADSNQPQHF.

The genes are TRBV15 and TRBJ1-2, with TRBD1 matching 7 bases. With V trimmed by 3 bases and J by 6 bases, 10 bases remained unmatched. The CDR3 totals 15 residues. CDR1 and CDR2 from the germline V gene are LNHNV and YYDKDF (reference sequence). CDR3 sequence (DNA): TGTGCCACCAGCAGGGAGACAGGGACCATGAATGGCTACACCTTC. This sequence encodes CATSRETGTMNGYTF. The complete variable domain, with remaining parts taken from reference TRBV15 and TRBJ1-2, reads DAMVIQNPRYQVTQFGKPVTLSCSQTLNHNVMYWYQQKSSQAPKLLFHYYDKDFNNEADTPDNFQSRRPNTSFCFLDIRSPGLGDTAMYLCATSRETGTMNGYTFGSGTRLTVV.

The CDR3 protein is CASSRTRAGGTDTQYF. In nucleotides, the CDR3 is TGTGCCAGCAGCCGGACCAGAGCGGGAGGCACAGATACGCAGTATTTT. The gene calls are TRBV9 and TRBJ2-3; 8 positions match TRBD2. CDR3 length equals 16 residues. J lost 1 base, V lost 4 bases, and 8 bases had no gene match. Germline V CDR1 and CDR2: SGDLS, YYNGEE.

This sequence joins TRBV10-1 and TRBJ1-4, with a possible D match to TRBD1 (5 bases). V lost 2 bases and J 6 bases, leaving 13 bases between the germline ends. Germline loops: CDR1 WNHNN, CDR2 SYGVQD (reference sequence). The CDR3 has 15 residues. CDR3 amino acids: CASSERHAGDEKLFF. The DNA for the CDR3 is TGCGCCAGCAGTGAGAGACATGCGGGGGATGAAAAACTGTTTTTT.

A single count supports this clone. The V call is TRBV29-1, the J call TRBJ2-5, with D perhaps matching TRBD2 (6 bases). The CDR3 sequence is 13 residues long. The V end lost 4 bases, the J end lost 2 bases, and 11 bases lay between the germline ends. Germline values: CDR1 SQVTM, CDR2 ANQGSEA. The DNA of the CDR3 is TGCAGCGTTGCAGGGACTTCTCAAGAGACCCAGTACTTC. This translates into CSVAGTSQETQYF.

The chain couples TRBV6-1 to TRBJ1-1; no reliable D call. In germline, CDR1 is MNHNS, CDR2 SASEGT. The V gene lost 2 bases and the J gene lost 2 bases, with 12 bases spanning the gap. The CDR3 is made up of 15 amino acids. CDR3 coding DNA: TGTGCCAGCAGTGAACCGGTACGTTCCAACACTGAAGCTTTCTTT. Translated, it gives CASSEPVRSNTEAFF.

This clone was recorded once. The CDR3 DNA is TGTGCCAGTAGGTCTTCGCGAGCCTACGAGCAGTACTTC. It translates to CASRSSRAYEQYF. The chain employs TRBV19 and TRBJ2-7; D call uncertain. The CDR3 spans 13 residues. Trimming cost V 6 bases and J 2 bases, with 11 bases left between them. From germline, CDR1 is LNHDA and CDR2 SQIVND (reference sequence).

The V gene is TRBV4-2, the J gene TRBJ2-1; 7 bases line up with TRBD2. This CDR3 is built from 15 residues. Germline CDR1 LGHNA, CDR2 YNFKEQ. Trimming at V came to 1 base and at J to 0 bases, leaving 0 bases not matched to a gene. CDR3 nucleotide sequence: TGTGCCAGCAGCCAAGGGACTAGCTCCTACAATGAGCAGTTCTTC. Amino acids: CASSQGTSSYNEQFF.

This CDR3 is CASSKGDYTSYEQYF. The DNA of the CDR3 is TGCGCCAGCAGCAAAGGGGACTACACCTCCTACGAGCAGTACTTC. This chain uses TRBV5-1 with TRBJ2-7, with 7 bases that match TRBD2. Losses at the gene ends were 4 bases for V and 0 bases for J; bases not matched to a gene: 7. There are 15 residues in the CDR3. From germline, CDR1 is SGHRS and CDR2 YFSETQ.

The rearrangement links TRBV27 to TRBJ1-5; D is ambiguous. The CDR3 is made up of 14 amino acids. Germline CDR1 MNHEY, CDR2 SMNVEV (reference sequence). Trimming cost V 2 bases and J 4 bases, with 9 bases left between them. Written as DNA, the CDR3 is TGTGCCAGCAGTTTACTGGGGAGTAATCAGCCCCAGCATTTT. Protein: CASSLLGSNQPQHF.